What follows are 7 T cell receptor beta chains derived from one specimen sequenced in a study of CD8 T cells in ankylosing spondylitis (dated by TCRdb to 2015 to 2018). Receptors were amplified or captured by 5' RACE. TCRdb lists the instrument as Illumina HiSeq 2500. TCRdb reanalyzed the raw reads on its own, using fastp at Q25 for trimming and MiXCR for clone calling, and kept in-frame beta chains. Identical CDR3 proteins give one entry, which carries the most common genes and DNA. The sample table records about 540,000 distinct CDR3 sequences; roughly 13% of these occur just once. The ten largest account for nearly 7% of the sample. What these receptors recognize is not known. Beyond this particular receptor, the publication reports: A TCR beta motif made up of several highly homologous amino acid variants appeared to be characteristic of blood from ankylosing spondylitis patients.

The sample was blood, either unsorted or a sorted T cell fraction (not recorded which). Receptors were obtained from a male donor with ankylosing spondylitis.

The table lists this clonotype with a few counts. This sequence joins TRBV20-1 and TRBJ2-2, with 10 bases lining up with TRBD1. The length of the CDR3 is 14 residues. Germline CDR1 is DFQATT and CDR2 is SNEGSKA (reference sequence). With V trimmed by 6 bases and J by 4 bases, 5 bases remained unmatched. This CDR3 reads CSAGRTGGTGELFF. The DNA of the CDR3 is TGCAGTGCCGGAAGGACAGGGGGCACCGGGGAGCTGTTTTTT.

The chain links TRBV10-3 to TRBJ1-2, with 7 bases that match TRBD1. Trimming took 0 bases from V and 6 from J; bases not matched to a gene: 4. The CDR3 is made up of 14 amino acids. Looked up from germline, CDR1 is ENHRY and CDR2 is SYGVKD. The CDR3 sequence is CAISESDRTDGYTF. The CDR3 DNA sequence: TGTGCCATCAGTGAGTCGGACAGGACTGATGGCTACACCTTC.

V and J are TRBV10-3 and TRBJ2-6; D remains ambiguous. This CDR3 spans 15 amino acids. Germline CDR1 reads ENHRY; CDR2 reads SYGVKD. V was shortened by 0 bases and J by 2 bases, with 5 bases between the two germline ends. DNA for the CDR3: TGTGCCATCAGTGAGTCATACACTGGGGCCAACGTCCTGACTTTC. Protein sequence: CAISESYTGANVLTF.

The chain uses TRBV12-3 or TRBV12-4 and TRBJ1-5; no definite D call. V lost 3 bases, J lost 6 bases, and 9 bases lay in between. The CDR3 loop spans 13 amino acids. CDR3 bases: TGTGCCAGCAGTTTGGTGGACGGTCAGCCCCAGCATTTT. Amino acid sequence: CASSLVDGQPQHF.

The J gene is TRBJ2-3, the V gene TRBV29-1; 12 nucleotides line up with TRBD1. Losses at the gene ends were 3 bases for V and 5 bases for J; bases not matched to a gene: 3. There are 14 residues in the CDR3. Germline CDR1 and CDR2: SQVTM and ANQGSEA. CDR3 loop: CSVEGQGAGDTQYF. For the CDR3, the DNA is TGCAGCGTTGAGGGACAGGGGGCAGGAGATACGCAGTATTTT.

In its sample, this clonotype was seen a few times. The chain recombines TRBV29-1 with TRBJ1-1; the D is unclear. The CDR3 length is 14 residues. Trimming removed 7 bases from V and 0 bases from J, with 15 bases in between. Germline assignment: CDR1 SQVTM and CDR2 ANQGSEA. The CDR3 region is CSAEATAMNTEAFF. CDR3 nucleotide sequence: TGCAGCGCAGAGGCGACGGCGATGAACACTGAAGCTTTCTTT.

The gene calls are TRBV7-2 and TRBJ1-2; D unclear. The CDR3 covers 13 residues. V lost 2 bases, J lost 4 bases, and 8 bases lay in between. Germline lookup yields CDR1 SGHTA and CDR2 FQGNSA. CDR3 coding DNA: TGTGCCAGCAGCTTACAGAGTTTCTATGGCTACACCTTC. Translation: CASSLQSFYGYTF.